A selection of T cell receptor beta chains follows, all from one sample in a study of follicular helper T cells after annual influenza vaccination. Clones were read by immunoSEQ multiplex PCR, and TCRdb kept only the in-frame ones, dropping some. The sample yields over 8,000 clones, approximately 87% seen once. Sequenced material: CXCR5- memory CD4+ T cells sorted from blood, taken 7 days after influenza vaccination. The receptors derive from an adult who received the influenza vaccine. The CDR3 runs from the conserved cysteine through the conserved F or W. D genes are given only for firm matches. Clone size, where shown, is once, few, many, or a class for clones that have expanded.

TRBJ2-5 | 13 | TRBV7-8 | - | - | CASSLVIWETQYF | TGTGCCAGCAGCTTAGTTATATGGGAGACCCAGTACTTC
TRBJ2-1 | 17 | TRBV15 | - | - | CATSKDYTGISYNEQFF | TGTGCCACCAGCAAAGACTACACAGGGATTTCCTACAATGAGCAGTTCTTC
TRBJ2-1 | 14 | TRBV5-1 | - | TRBD1 | CASSREQGISEQFF | TGCGCCAGCAGCCGGGAACAGGGGATCAGTGAGCAGTTCTTC
TRBJ2-3 | 14 | TRBV5-1 | - | TRBD1 | CASSRGQGTDTQYF | TGCGCCAGCAGCAGGGGACAGGGGACAGATACGCAGTATTTT
TRBJ2-3 | 16 | TRBV14 | - | - | CASSQYPGLTTDTQYF | TGTGCCAGCAGCCAATATCCCGGACTCACGACAGATACGCAGTATTTT
TRBJ2-1 | 16 | TRBV18 | - | TRBD1 | CASSLPGQGLYNEQFF | TGTGCCAGCTCACTACCGGGACAGGGCCTTTACAATGAGCAGTTCTTC
TRBJ2-1 | 17 | TRBV11-3 | - | TRBD1 | CASSLDGTGASYNEQFF | TGTGCCAGCAGCTTAGATGGAACAGGGGCCTCCTACAATGAGCAGTTCTTC
TRBJ2-7 | 14 | TRBV5-1 | - | TRBD2 | CASSRGLASYEQYF | TGCGCCAGCAGCCGCGGACTAGCCTCCTACGAGCAGTACTTC
TRBJ2-6 | 20 | TRBV9 | once | - | CASSVYLQAPFDSGANVLTF | TGTGCCAGCAGCGTATATCTCCAGGCTCCTTTTGACTCTGGGGCCAACGTCCTGACTTTC
TRBJ2-3 | 13 | TRBV19 | few | TRBD1 | CASSDRGGETQYF | TGTGCCAGTTCGGACAGGGGAGGTGAGACGCAGTATTTT
TRBJ2-4 | 14 | TRBV5-4 | - | TRBD1 | CASSLADRENIQYF | TGTGCCAGCAGCTTGGCGGACAGGGAGAACATTCAGTACTTC
TRBJ2-7 | 13 | TRBV19 | - | - | CASKENYAYEQYF | TGTGCCAGTAAGGAGAACTACGCCTACGAGCAGTACTTC
TRBJ2-3 | 12 | TRBV28 | - | - | CASSLGTDTQYF | TGTGCCAGCAGTTTAGGTACAGATACGCAGTATTTT
TRBJ1-2 | 14 | TRBV28 | - | TRBD1 | CASSRQGVNYGYTF | TGTGCCAGCAGCAGACAGGGAGTGAACTATGGCTACACCTTC
TRBJ2-1 | 14 | TRBV9 | - | - | CASSPRGTYNEQFF | TGTGCCAGCAGCCCAAGAGGGACTTACAATGAGCAGTTCTTC
TRBJ2-3 | 16 | TRBV15 | - | - | CATSRGGGGAADTQYF | TGTGCCACCAGCAGAGGAGGAGGGGGCGCCGCAGATACGCAGTATTTT
TRBJ1-1 | 13 | TRBV28 | - | - | CASSFWGITEAFF | TGTGCCAGCAGTTTTTGGGGGATCACTGAAGCTTTCTTT
TRBJ2-5 | 13 | TRBV18 | - | - | CASSPGIAETQYF | TGTGCCAGCTCACCAGGTATCGCAGAGACCCAGTACTTC
TRBJ2-2 | 12 | TRBV4-1 | - | - | CANTSNTGELFF | TGCGCCAACACTTCCAACACCGGGGAGCTGTTTTTT
TRBJ1-5 | 14 | TRBV2 | few | TRBD1 | CASRRDSPLEPQHF | TGTGCCAGCAGGAGGGACAGCCCCTTAGAGCCCCAGCATTTT
TRBJ1-6 | 13 | TRBV12-5 | - | - | CASGKEVGSPLHF | TGTGCTAGTGGCAAAGAGGTTGGTTCACCCCTCCACTTT
TRBJ2-2 | 15 | TRBV5-1 | - | TRBD1 | CASKLTGGNTGELFF | TGCGCCAGCAAACTGACAGGGGGGAACACCGGGGAGCTGTTTTTT